This T cell receptor beta chain was profiled in a study of regulatory T cells in long-lasting Graves disease. Sequencing libraries for TCR beta were prepared with iRepertoire HTBI primers and Arm-PCR of CDR3 regions. TCRdb redid the calling of the multiplex PCR reads with MiXCR, one entry per CDR3 protein. The table lists hundreds of thousands of distinct CDR3 sequences, 16% of them singletons, with 15% to 20% in the top ten. This clonotype was counted ten times or more. V lost 1 base to trimming and J lost 5 bases; unmatched junction nucleotides: 7. The CDR3 runs to 16 residues. In germline, CDR1 is MDHEN, CDR2 SYDVKM. Regarding time point: newly diagnosed GD, antithyroid drugs for less than 3 months. The TCR library used RNA extracted from PBMCs. These same data were also listed under a study on T cells in Graves' hyperthyroidism and ophthalmopathy. That investigation notes: Used for diagnoses were clinical symptoms, serum thyroxine and TRAb, thyroid ultrasound and orbital computed tomography.

The V call is TRBV28, the J call TRBJ1-5, with 8 bases identical to TRBD1. The material was peripheral blood mononuclear cells (PBMCs), obtained at new diagnosis, from a patient treated with antithyroid drugs. This TCR was sampled from a woman in her twenties or thirties with Graves disease. Here the CDR3 DNA reads TGTGCCAGCAGTTTATTACGTCCGACAGGGGATCAGCCCCAGCATTTT. It codes for CASSLLRPTGDQPQHF.